Listed below are T cell receptor beta chains from one sample, sequenced in a study of T cells in Graves' hyperthyroidism and ophthalmopathy. TCRdb reprocessed the multiplex PCR reads with MiXCR, giving one entry per CDR3 protein. The profile covers hundreds of thousands of distinct CDR3 sequences, with about 45% appearing a single time and roughly 7.2% taken by the ten largest. The sequenced sample consisted of peripheral blood or thyroid tissue (not recorded which). Receptors were obtained from an adult man with Graves' disease, either hyperthyroidism or ophthalmopathy (not recorded which). Each CDR3 is given with its conserved first and last residue. The order of the fields is J gene, D gene, clone size, V gene, CDR3 protein, CDR3 DNA. The D gene is left open where the match is weak. Clone size is shown for a subset of rows, as once, few, many or a class of expanded clone.

J gene: TRBJ2-2
D gene: .
clone size: many
V gene: TRBV10-1
CDR3 protein: CASSESGATGELFF
CDR3 DNA: TGCGCCAGCAGTGAGTCCGGTGCGACCGGGGAGCTGTTTTTT

J gene: TRBJ1-1
D gene: .
clone size: few
V gene: TRBV6-5
CDR3 protein: CASRPDSPTEAFF
CDR3 DNA: TGTGCCAGCAGGCCCGACAGTCCCACTGAAGCTTTCTTT

J gene: TRBJ1-2
D gene: .
clone size: few
V gene: TRBV6-1
CDR3 protein: CASSQVSGAGYGYTF
CDR3 DNA: TGTGCCAGCAGCCAGGTCTCGGGGGCCGGCTATGGCTACACCTTC

J gene: TRBJ1-1
D gene: .
clone size: once
V gene: TRBV19
CDR3 protein: CASSMLGASTEAFF
CDR3 DNA: TGTGCCAGTAGTATGTTGGGGGCGAGCACTGAAGCTTTCTTT

J gene: TRBJ1-1
D gene: .
clone size: many
V gene: TRBV29-1
CDR3 protein: CSVGFEAFF
CDR3 DNA: TGCAGCGTCGGATTTGAAGCTTTCTTT

J gene: TRBJ2-5
D gene: TRBD1
clone size: .
V gene: TRBV29-1
CDR3 protein: CSVAFGTGEETQYF
CDR3 DNA: TGCAGCGTTGCGTTCGGGACAGGCGAGGAAACCCAGTACTTC

J gene: TRBJ1-2
D gene: TRBD1
clone size: .
V gene: TRBV19
CDR3 protein: CASSIRGGGGGYTF
CDR3 DNA: TGTGCCAGTAGTATTCGAGGGGGCGGCGGTGGCTACACCTTC

J gene: TRBJ1-6
D gene: .
clone size: .
V gene: TRBV29-1
CDR3 protein: CSFEATSPLHF
CDR3 DNA: TGCAGCTTCGAGGCCACGTCACCCCTCCACTTT

J gene: TRBJ2-5
D gene: .
clone size: .
V gene: TRBV29-1
CDR3 protein: CSVEDRKETQYF
CDR3 DNA: TGCAGCGTTGAAGATCGGAAAGAGACCCAGTACTTC

J gene: TRBJ1-1
D gene: TRBD1
clone size: .
V gene: TRBV19
CDR3 protein: CASTADRGLWNTEAFF
CDR3 DNA: TGTGCCAGTACCGCAGACAGGGGCCTCTGGAACACTGAAGCTTTCTTT

J gene: TRBJ2-7
D gene: TRBD1
clone size: few
V gene: TRBV10-3
CDR3 protein: CAISEWGQGAGEQYF
CDR3 DNA: TGTGCCATCAGTGAGTGGGGACAGGGGGCTGGCGAGCAGTACTTC

J gene: TRBJ1-2
D gene: TRBD1
clone size: .
V gene: TRBV2
CDR3 protein: CASSEAGGQGQGGYTF
CDR3 DNA: TGTGCCAGCAGTGAAGCAGGGGGACAGGGCCAGGGCGGCTACACCTTC

J gene: TRBJ1-4
D gene: .
clone size: many
V gene: TRBV6-6
CDR3 protein: CASSSAGQGREKLFF
CDR3 DNA: TGTGCCAGCAGTTCGGCGGGACAAGGGCGAGAAAAACTGTTTTTT

J gene: TRBJ2-7
D gene: TRBD2
clone size: once
V gene: TRBV7-2
CDR3 protein: CASSFWTSGRGYEQYF
CDR3 DNA: TGTGCCAGCAGCTTCTGGACTAGCGGGAGGGGCTACGAGCAGTACTTC

J gene: TRBJ1-2
D gene: .
clone size: .
V gene: TRBV7-9
CDR3 protein: CASSRDMSNYGYTF
CDR3 DNA: TGTGCCAGCAGCCGGGACATGTCGAACTATGGCTACACCTTC

J gene: TRBJ2-5
D gene: .
clone size: .
V gene: TRBV7-2
CDR3 protein: CASSLKSQEAQYF
CDR3 DNA: TGTGCCAGCAGCCTGAAGAGCCAAGAGGCCCAGTACTTC

J gene: TRBJ1-1
D gene: .
clone size: few
V gene: TRBV19
CDR3 protein: CASSTTGLGTEAFF
CDR3 DNA: TGTGCCAGTAGTACCACAGGGTTGGGCACTGAAGCTTTCTTT

J gene: TRBJ2-7
D gene: TRBD1
clone size: many
V gene: TRBV20-1
CDR3 protein: CSARPGQGAYEQYF
CDR3 DNA: TGCAGTGCGAGACCGGGACAGGGGGCCTACGAGCAGTACTTC

J gene: TRBJ1-6
D gene: TRBD1
clone size: many
V gene: TRBV9
CDR3 protein: CASSAGTGYNSPLHF
CDR3 DNA: TGTGCCAGCAGCGCCGGGACAGGGTATAATTCACCCCTCCACTTT

J gene: TRBJ2-5
D gene: .
clone size: few
V gene: TRBV7-8
CDR3 protein: CASSAQEGQETQYF
CDR3 DNA: TGTGCCAGCAGTGCCCAGGAGGGGCAAGAGACCCAGTACTTC

J gene: TRBJ1-2
D gene: TRBD1
clone size: .
V gene: TRBV20-1
CDR3 protein: CSARPAGTGWGVDGYTF
CDR3 DNA: TGCAGTGCTCGCCCGGCCGGGACAGGGTGGGGTGTTGATGGCTACACCTTC

J gene: TRBJ1-4
D gene: .
clone size: .
V gene: TRBV25-1
CDR3 protein: CASTRPGEKLFF
CDR3 DNA: TGTGCCAGCACCAGACCGGGGGAAAAACTGTTTTTT

J gene: TRBJ1-1
D gene: .
clone size: .
V gene: TRBV5-1
CDR3 protein: CASSLDGTNTEAFF
CDR3 DNA: TGCGCCAGCAGCTTGGATGGCACGAACACTGAAGCTTTCTTT

J gene: TRBJ1-5
D gene: .
clone size: .
V gene: TRBV9
CDR3 protein: CASSYEREGFNQPQHF
CDR3 DNA: TGTGCCAGCAGTTACGAGCGAGAGGGGTTCAATCAGCCCCAGCATTTT

J gene: TRBJ1-4
D gene: .
clone size: .
V gene: TRBV20-1
CDR3 protein: CSAMDQGANEKLFF
CDR3 DNA: TGCAGTGCTATGGATCAGGGAGCTAATGAAAAACTGTTTTTT

J gene: TRBJ1-1
D gene: .
clone size: .
V gene: TRBV20-1
CDR3 protein: CGATGTFMNTEAFF
CDR3 DNA: TGCGGTGCTACCGGGACTTTCATGAACACTGAAGCTTTCTTT

J gene: TRBJ1-5
D gene: .
clone size: many
V gene: TRBV10-3
CDR3 protein: CAISESEFQPQHF
CDR3 DNA: TGTGCCATCAGTGAGTCCGAGTTTCAGCCCCAGCATTTT

J gene: TRBJ1-1
D gene: TRBD1
clone size: .
V gene: TRBV15
CDR3 protein: CATSRGGQGAKTEAFF
CDR3 DNA: TGTGCCACCAGCAGGGGGGGACAGGGGGCGAAGACTGAAGCTTTCTTT

J gene: TRBJ2-2
D gene: TRBD1
clone size: .
V gene: TRBV7-9
CDR3 protein: CASSTPGTGDTGELFF
CDR3 DNA: TGTGCCAGCAGCACCCCCGGGACAGGGGACACCGGGGAGCTGTTTTTT

J gene: TRBJ1-4
D gene: .
clone size: .
V gene: TRBV12-3/TRBV12-4
CDR3 protein: CASSTFGQPEKLFF
CDR3 DNA: TGTGCCAGCAGCACCTTTGGACAGCCGGAAAAACTGTTTTTT

J gene: TRBJ1-1
D gene: .
clone size: few
V gene: TRBV7-9
CDR3 protein: CASSSAWGDGAEAFF
CDR3 DNA: TGTGCCAGCAGCTCGGCCTGGGGAGATGGCGCTGAAGCTTTCTTT

J gene: TRBJ2-6
D gene: .
clone size: .
V gene: TRBV5-1
CDR3 protein: CASSLEEGANVLTF
CDR3 DNA: TGCGCCAGCAGCTTGGAGGAGGGGGCCAACGTCCTGACTTTC

J gene: TRBJ1-2
D gene: .
clone size: .
V gene: TRBV29-1
CDR3 protein: CSVARQDANYGYTF
CDR3 DNA: TGCAGCGTTGCTAGACAGGACGCTAACTATGGCTACACCTTC

J gene: TRBJ2-7
D gene: .
clone size: .
V gene: TRBV6-5
CDR3 protein: CASSYSKTYEQYF
CDR3 DNA: TGTGCCAGCAGTTACTCTAAAACCTACGAGCAGTACTTC

J gene: TRBJ1-2
D gene: .
clone size: .
V gene: TRBV24-1
CDR3 protein: CATSEPGTPRNYGYTF
CDR3 DNA: TGTGCCACCAGTGAACCGGGGACACCTCGGAACTATGGCTACACCTTC

J gene: TRBJ2-7
D gene: .
clone size: many
V gene: TRBV24-1
CDR3 protein: CATSDAGNPYEQYF
CDR3 DNA: TGTGCCACCAGTGATGCCGGGAACCCCTACGAGCAGTACTTC

J gene: TRBJ1-2
D gene: .
clone size: .
V gene: TRBV9
CDR3 protein: CASSVGTALRLGSTF
CDR3 DNA: TGTGCCAGCAGCGTAGGTACAGCCCTTCGGCTCGGTAGTACCTTC

J gene: TRBJ1-1
D gene: TRBD1
clone size: few
V gene: TRBV19
CDR3 protein: CASSMFTGGNTEAFF
CDR3 DNA: TGTGCCAGTAGTATGTTTACAGGGGGCAACACTGAAGCTTTCTTT

J gene: TRBJ1-1
D gene: .
clone size: .
V gene: TRBV25-1
CDR3 protein: CAGAGLTVDTEAFF
CDR3 DNA: TGTGCCGGGGCAGGGTTAACGGTGGACACTGAAGCTTTCTTT

J gene: TRBJ1-1
D gene: .
clone size: .
V gene: TRBV5-1
CDR3 protein: CASKKDGEVNTEAFF
CDR3 DNA: TGCGCCAGCAAGAAGGATGGGGAAGTGAACACTGAAGCTTTCTTT

J gene: TRBJ1-1
D gene: .
clone size: .
V gene: TRBV29-1
CDR3 protein: CSVVRDGNTEAFF
CDR3 DNA: TGCAGCGTTGTGAGGGACGGGAACACTGAAGCTTTCTTT

J gene: TRBJ1-1
D gene: TRBD1
clone size: .
V gene: TRBV29-1
CDR3 protein: CSVLLGTGGNTEAFF
CDR3 DNA: TGCAGCGTCTTGTTAGGGACAGGGGGAAATACTGAAGCCTTCTTT